The next 21 T cell receptor beta chains were all read from a single sample in a study of CD8+ T cells in alopecia areata. Extraction of RNA preceded its reverse transcription into cDNA, which served as the sequencing template. Assay: immunoSEQ multiplex PCR; the TCRdb copy retains only in-frame clones and omits some. The repertoire holds over 150,000 clones, with around 60% as singletons. The sample in question was CD4+ T cells sorted from blood, obtained at week 0. These TCRs come from a human donor with alopecia areata.

The chain employs TRBV7-9 and TRBJ2-7; 7 bases line up with TRBD1. Germline V lookup: CDR1 SEHNR, CDR2 FQNEAQ (reference sequence). V lost 7 bases to trimming and J lost 5 bases; unmatched junction nucleotides: 11. This CDR3 comprises 14 residues. The CDR3 DNA sequence: TGTGCCAGCAACCAAAAAGACAGGGACCACGAGCAGTACTTC. This codes for CASNQKDRDHEQYF.

The rearrangement uses TRBV2 and TRBJ2-1, with 8 bases aligning to TRBD1. Looked up from germline, CDR1 is SNHLY and CDR2 is FYNNEI. V trimming: 6 bases; J trimming: 3 bases; junction bases outside the gene matches: 7. This CDR3 comprises 15 residues. The DNA of the CDR3 is TGTGCCAGCAGCGCCGGGACAGGCAACTACAATGAGCAGTTCTTC. Its translation is CASSAGTGNYNEQFF.

The chain uses TRBV29-1 and TRBJ2-1; D call uncertain. V lost 4 bases to trimming and J lost 2 bases, with 12 bases between them. Per the germline V gene, CDR1 is SQVTM and CDR2 is ANQGSEA. The CDR3 is 14 amino acids. CDR3 region: CSVAGRVAYNEQFF. The CDR3 DNA sequence: TGCAGCGTTGCAGGACGGGTCGCCTACAATGAGCAGTTCTTC.

The V gene is TRBV4-1, the J gene TRBJ2-6; 12 bases align to TRBD1. The junction had 9 bases not matched to a gene; V was cut back by 5 bases and J by 1 base. The CDR3 covers 19 residues. CDR1 MGHRA and CDR2 YSYEKL come from the germline V gene. This CDR3 is CASSFRGTGGYSGANVLTF. DNA for the CDR3: TGCGCCAGCAGCTTTCGCGGGACAGGGGGCTATTCTGGGGCCAACGTCCTGACTTTC.

The rearrangement links TRBV29-1 to TRBJ2-3, with 9 bases lining up with TRBD2. The CDR3 is 15 residues long. The junction had 7 bases not matched to a gene; V was cut back by 2 bases and J by 4 bases. Germline-derived CDR1 and CDR2 are SQVTM and ANQGSEA. The CDR3 DNA reads TGCAGCGTTGAATCCCCTAGCGGGGCTTCAGATACGCAGTATTTT. Protein product: CSVESPSGASDTQYF.

With respect to this clone: The same CDR3 also results from other DNA sequences found in this sample. This rearrangement joins TRBV2 to TRBJ1-5; D is ambiguous. The CDR3 loop spans 11 amino acids. Germline V lookup: CDR1 SNHLY, CDR2 FYNNEI. The V and J ends lost 1 base and 9 bases respectively, with 4 bases between them. DNA for the CDR3: TGTGCCAGCAGTGAAGGTGGGCCCCAGCATTTT. Residues: CASSEGGPQHF.

This clone was found a few times. This same CDR3 is encoded by further DNA sequences in the sample. The genes are TRBV20-1 and TRBJ1-2; possible D gene TRBD1, 5 bases. The CDR3 has 11 amino acids. Between the trimmed V and J ends, which lost 7 bases and 1 base, there was a span of 7 bases. Germline CDR1 and CDR2: DFQATT and SNEGSKA (reference sequence). The CDR3 loop is CSVQGNYGYTF. The CDR3, as DNA: TGCAGTGTCCAGGGTAACTATGGCTACACCTTC.

The chain has TRBV25-1 and TRBJ2-5; the match to TRBD1 covers 7 bases. The CDR3 consists of 15 residues. The V gene end was trimmed by 4 bases and the J gene end by 4 bases; junction bases not matched to a gene: 9. CDR1 is MGHDK, CDR2 SYGVNS, per germline. CDR3 bases: TGTGCCAGCAGTGGAACGGACAGGATAGGAGAGACCCAGTACTTC. Protein sequence: CASSGTDRIGETQYF.

V usage is TRBV7-2 and J usage is TRBJ1-5; a weak D match, TRBD1 (5 bases). Trimming left V 1 base short and J 5 bases short, with 12 bases between. The CDR3 is 15 residues long. Germline-derived CDR1 and CDR2 are SGHTA and FQGNSA. The CDR3 DNA sequence: TGTGCCAGCAGCTTAGTAGGAGGGGCGGATCAGCCCCAGCATTTT. Its protein product is CASSLVGGADQPQHF.

This clone showed up just a few times. This sequence joins TRBV6-5 and TRBJ2-5; D possibly matches TRBD1 or TRBD2 (6 bases each). The germline V gene encodes CDR1 MNHEY and CDR2 SVGAGI. The V end was cut by 5 bases, the J end by 7 bases, with 17 bases between. The CDR3 runs 14 residues. The chain's CDR3 is CASSPTRGVATQYF. For the CDR3, the DNA is TGTGCCAGCAGTCCTACGAGGGGGGTTGCGACCCAGTACTTC.

This clone came up a few times. The chain is built from TRBV29-1 and TRBJ2-7, with D possibly TRBD1 on 6 matching bases. This CDR3 is built from 14 residues. With 4 bases removed from V and 1 base from J, the gap between germline ends came to 14 bases. The germline CDR1 and CDR2 sequences are SQVTM and ANQGSEA. CDR3 nucleotides: TGCAGCGTTGTTACCCGGGACAAGTCCTACGAGCAGTACTTC. Its translation is CSVVTRDKSYEQYF.

CDR3: CASSKQLSGANVLTF. Written as DNA, the CDR3 is TGTGCCAGCAGCAAGCAACTATCCGGGGCCAACGTCCTGACTTTC. The chain couples TRBV5-6 to TRBJ2-6; D uncertain. The V end was cut by 4 bases, the J end by 4 bases, with 12 bases between. Germline CDR1 reads SGHDT; CDR2 reads YYEEEE. This CDR3 region has 15 residues.

This rearrangement joins TRBV7-9 to TRBJ2-7; maybe TRBD1 (5 bases). CDR1 is SEHNR, CDR2 FQNEAQ, per germline (reference sequence). V lost 5 bases, J lost 2 bases, and 16 bases lay in between. CDR3 length: 15 residues. CDR3 in amino acids: CASSLPGRVPYEQYF. The CDR3 DNA follows: TGTGCCAGCAGCCTCCCGGGCAGGGTTCCCTACGAGCAGTACTTC.

This clone appeared a few times. The V and J genes are TRBV29-1 and TRBJ2-5, with a weak D call TRBD2 (5 bases). CDR1 and CDR2 from the germline V gene are SQVTM and ANQGSEA. V was shortened by 6 bases and J by 2 bases, with 10 bases between the two germline ends. The CDR3 is 12 residues long. The chain's CDR3 is CSVSAVQETQYF. The CDR3 nucleotides read TGCAGCGTATCAGCGGTGCAAGAGACCCAGTACTTC.

The V call is TRBV7-6, the J call TRBJ2-1; no definite D call. V was cut by 2 bases and J by 7 bases, with 9 bases left in between. Per the germline V gene, CDR1 is SGHVS and CDR2 is FNYEAQ. The CDR3 consists of 13 residues. The chain's CDR3 is CASSLNPPNEQFF. The CDR3 DNA is TGTGCCAGCAGCTTAAATCCCCCAAATGAGCAGTTCTTC.

The rearrangement uses TRBV29-1 and TRBJ1-2; D is unclear. The CDR3 consists of 13 residues. Trimming took 3 bases from V and 4 from J, leaving 12 bases between them. Germline loops: CDR1 SQVTM, CDR2 ANQGSEA. CDR3 bases: TGCAGCGTTGAGAGAGTGGCAGTCTATGGCTACACCTTC. This encodes CSVERVAVYGYTF.

The chain joins TRBV30 to TRBJ1-6; D is perhaps TRBD1 (5 bases). Germline lookup yields CDR1 GTSNPN and CDR2 SVGIG (reference sequence). Trimming removed 3 bases at V and 8 bases at J, with 26 bases between. The CDR3 runs to 18 residues. The DNA of the CDR3 is TGTGCCTGGAGGCCCTTCAGGGAATGGCGGCAGCTGGATTCACCCCTCCACTTT. This translates into CAWRPFREWRQLDSPLHF.

This clone was counted a few times. This rearrangement joins TRBV11-2 to TRBJ2-7, with D possibly TRBD1 on 6 matching bases. Germline V gene sequence: CDR1 SGHAT, CDR2 FQNNGV. The V end was cut by 5 bases, the J end by 4 bases, with 15 bases between. The CDR3 length is 14 residues. CDR3 protein: CASSLGTNIYEQYF. The CDR3 nucleotides read TGTGCCAGCAGCCTCGGGACAAATATTTACGAGCAGTACTTC.

This clone was detected a few times. J is TRBJ2-6 and V is TRBV29-1, with unresolved D. Trimming stripped 7 bases from V and 0 bases from J, with 7 bases between. The CDR3 length is 13 residues. CDR1 and CDR2 (germline): SQVTM, ANQGSEA. CDR3: CSARNSGANVLTF. The CDR3 DNA sequence: TGCAGCGCACGGAACTCTGGGGCCAACGTCCTGACTTTC.

The rearrangement uses TRBV29-1 and TRBJ1-1, with a weak D call TRBD1 (5 bases). Germline assignment: CDR1 SQVTM and CDR2 ANQGSEA. Between the trimmed V and J ends, which lost 7 bases and 5 bases, there was a span of 14 bases. The CDR3 loop spans 12 amino acids. CDR3 in amino acids: CSARDVGTEAFF. The CDR3 DNA sequence: TGCAGCGCCCGGGACGTGGGTACTGAAGCTTTCTTT.

This clone was detected only a few times. The rearrangement uses TRBV7-2 and TRBJ2-2; D is perhaps TRBD2 (5 bases). The CDR3 length is 13 residues. With 5 bases removed from V and 8 bases from J, the gap between germline ends came to 12 bases. Germline-derived CDR1 and CDR2 are SGHTA and FQGNSA. In DNA, the CDR3 is TGTGCCAGCAGCCAAACTAGTATTGGGGAGCTGTTTTTT. Translating it yields CASSQTSIGELFF.